The 24 T cell receptor beta chains below all came from one sample that was sequenced in a study of T cells in Graves' hyperthyroidism and ophthalmopathy (dated by TCRdb to the late 2010s). Library method: multiplex PCR. The sample was run on an Illumina HiSeq 2000. The TCR beta CDR3 regions were amplified from the RNA transcripts. The TCR CDR3 was subjected to a first round of RT-PCR using the HTBI primer set and the Qiagen OneStep RT-PCR kit. TCRdb's own reprocessing of the public reads used fastp at Q25 and MiXCR and kept productive beta chains. When rows share a CDR3 protein, they turn into one entry using the most common DNA and genes. This sample gives about 24,000 distinct CDR3 sequences in total; about 49% of them show up just once. The top ten clones comprise approximately 25% of the sample. The sample comprised blood. These TCRs come from a woman in her 40s with Graves' hyperthyroidism that later progressed to Graves' ophthalmopathy.

This clonotype was found once. The chain couples TRBV19 to TRBJ1-5; no reliable D call. Trimming stripped 3 bases from V and 10 bases from J, with 22 bases between. From germline, CDR1 is LNHDA and CDR2 SQIVND (reference sequence). This CDR3 is built from 16 residues. CDR3 amino acids: CASSIDFGSWGRPQHF. CDR3 bases: TGTGCCAGTAGTATTGATTTTGGGTCTTGGGGTCGACCCCAGCATTTT. Full variable domain (rest looked up from reference TRBV19 and TRBJ1-5): DGGITQSPKYLFRKEGQNVTLSCEQNLNHDAMYWYRQDPGQGLRLIYYSQIVNDFQKGDIAEGYSVSREKKESFPLTVTSAQKNPTAFYLCASSIDFGSWGRPQHFGDGTRLSIL.

Many counts were recorded for this clonotype. The V gene is TRBV6-5, the J gene TRBJ2-7, with a tentative D call TRBD2 (5 bases). Per the germline V gene, CDR1 is MNHEY and CDR2 is SVGAGI. The CDR3 loop spans 14 amino acids. The V gene lost 8 bases and the J gene lost 2 bases, with 16 bases spanning the gap. The CDR3 here is CASPLGGHAYEQYF. CDR3 sequence (DNA): TGTGCCAGCCCCCTGGGCGGGCACGCCTACGAGCAGTACTTC.

By share, this clonotype counts as medium-sized. The chain recombines TRBV7-9 with TRBJ2-2, with a possible D match to TRBD2 (5 bases). V shed 2 bases and J shed 5 bases, with 9 bases lying between them. CDR1 is SEHNR and CDR2 is FQNEAQ in the germline V gene (reference sequence). The CDR3 length is 14 residues. DNA for the CDR3: TGTGCCAGCAGCTTATGGACGGGAACCGGGGAGCTGTTTTTT. Protein: CASSLWTGTGELFF.

The chain has TRBV20-1 and TRBJ1-5; TRBD1 is a possible D gene (6 bases). This CDR3 spans 13 amino acids. Germline values: CDR1 DFQATT, CDR2 SNEGSKA (reference sequence). V was clipped by 1 base and J by 4 bases, with 8 bases between them. The CDR3 loop is CSARVDRNQPQHF. For the CDR3, the DNA is TGCAGTGCTAGAGTTGACAGGAATCAGCCCCAGCATTTT.

At least ten counts were recorded for this clonotype. The rearrangement links TRBV9 to TRBJ2-2; 10 bases align to TRBD1. Germline V gene data show CDR1 as SGDLS and CDR2 as YYNGEE. V lost 6 bases and J lost 2; bases outside the gene matches: 7. CDR3 size: 16 residues. The CDR3 DNA sequence: TGTGCCAGCACCCCGACAGGGGGCTCAAACACCGGGGAGCTGTTTTTT. It yields the protein CASTPTGGSNTGELFF.

This chain uses TRBV19 with TRBJ2-7; 7 bases are a match to TRBD2. V trimming: 5 bases; J trimming: 0 bases; junction bases outside the gene matches: 13. There are 17 residues in the CDR3. Germline CDR1 reads LNHDA; CDR2 reads SQIVND (reference sequence). The CDR3 coding sequence is TGTGCCAGTAGTCATCTCGGGCTAGCGGAAATCTCCTACGAGCAGTACTTC. It translates to CASSHLGLAEISYEQYF.

V gene TRBV20-1 combines with J gene TRBJ2-2, with TRBD1 matching over 7 bases. The CDR3 is 17 residues long. V shed 1 base, J shed 2 bases, and the junction held 10 bases outside the gene matches. Germline V gene data show CDR1 as DFQATT and CDR2 as SNEGSKA (reference sequence). The CDR3 spells CSARGEGGVDNTGELFF. The CDR3 region has the DNA TGCAGTGCTAGAGGGGAAGGGGGCGTAGATAACACCGGGGAGCTGTTTTTT.

V gene TRBV29-1 combines with J gene TRBJ2-1; 9 nucleotides line up with TRBD2. V dropped 5 bases and J dropped 5; count of bases not matched to a gene: 1. The CDR3 spans 12 residues. Per the germline V gene, CDR1 is SQVTM and CDR2 is ANQGSEA. In DNA form, the CDR3 reads TGCAGCGTTTCTAGCGGGAACAATGAGCAGTTCTTC. As protein: CSVSSGNNEQFF.

As to this clonotype: With a much larger clone just one base away, this may be a read error. This rearrangement joins TRBV7-8 to TRBJ1-2, with 7 bases lining up with TRBD1. Germline assignment: CDR1 SGHVS and CDR2 FQNEAQ. Trimming took 5 bases from V and 1 from J; bases not matched to a gene: 10. This CDR3 is 16 amino acids long. The CDR3 loop reads CASSRDAGTVNYGYTF. The CDR3 DNA is TGTGCCAGCAGCCGAGATGCCGGGACAGTTAACTATGGCTACACCTTC. Filled out from reference TRBV7-8 and TRBJ1-2, the complete variable domain reads GAGVSQSPRYKVAKRGQDVALRCDPISGHVSLFWYQQALGQGPEFLTYFQNEAQLDKSGLPSDRFFAERPEGSVSTLKIQRTQQEDSAVYLCASSRDAGTVNYGYTFGSGTRLTVV.

By frequency in the sample, this clonotype is medium-sized. The chain has TRBV24-1 and TRBJ2-3; D gene unclear. Germline lookup yields CDR1 KGHDR and CDR2 SFDVKD. CDR3 length: 18 amino acids. Trimming left V 2 bases short and J 8 bases short, with 25 bases between. The CDR3 DNA reads as TGTGCCACCAGTGATTCCCGTACTTTTCCTACGAGAAGAAGTACGCAGTATTTT. Its translation: CATSDSRTFPTRRSTQYF.

By frequency in the sample, this clonotype is medium-sized. The gene calls are TRBV15 and TRBJ2-7; the D call may be TRBD1 or TRBD2 (5 bases each). V lost 4 bases and J lost 3, with 16 bases in between. The CDR3 is 15 residues long. From germline, CDR1 is LNHNV and CDR2 YYDKDF (reference sequence). CDR3 sequence: CATSTGQSRGYEQYF. In DNA, the CDR3 is TGTGCCACCAGCACAGGGCAGAGCCGGGGCTACGAGCAGTACTTC.

As concerns this clonotype: The CDR3 does not close with the conserved phenylalanine or tryptophan, likely indicating a read error. No DNA is shown, since the ends of the CDR3 on it are uncertain; the CDR3 is the one TCRdb lists. V usage is TRBV29-1 and J usage is TRBJ2-1. Germline V CDR1 and CDR2: SQVTM, ANQGSEA. The CDR3 sequence runs 14 residues, both termini included. The CDR3 protein is CSVGAVASYNEQTP.

For this clonotype: A clone one base away is much larger, so this may be a read error. The chain is built from TRBV5-4 and TRBJ2-1; 8 bases match TRBD2. CDR3 length: 15 residues. Germline V gene data show CDR1 as SGHNT and CDR2 as YYREEE (reference sequence). CDR3 amino acids: CAGSFGGANYNEQFF. In nucleotides, the CDR3 is TGTGCCGGCAGCTTCGGGGGGGCGAATTACAATGAGCAGTTCTTC.

To note about this clonotype: Germline is not matched at one junction end, which may reflect a read error. The genes are TRBV6-5 and TRBJ2-3, with TRBD2 matching over 8 bases. The CDR3 has 15 residues. Germline values: CDR1 MNHEY, CDR2 SVGAGI. As DNA, the CDR3 is TGTGCCAGCAGGACGCGGGGGGTGGCTACAGATACGCAGGATTTT. Protein: CASRTRGVATDTQDF.

The J gene is TRBJ1-1, the V gene TRBV20-1; 7 bases line up with TRBD1. The CDR3 is 13 residues long. Per the germline V gene, CDR1 is DFQATT and CDR2 is SNEGSKA (reference sequence). CDR3 residues: CSTSGGTNTEAFF. CDR3 coding DNA: TGCAGCACCTCAGGGGGGACGAACACTGAAGCTTTCTTT.

The table lists this clonotype with a few counts. The gene calls are TRBV6-1 and TRBJ1-6; D is unclear. The V gene lost 7 bases and the J gene lost 13 bases, with 14 bases spanning the gap. Per the germline V gene, CDR1 is MNHNS and CDR2 is SASEGT. The CDR3 is made up of 12 amino acids. This CDR3 is CASTGPRGPLHF. The CDR3 nucleotides are TGTGCCAGCACTGGCCCCCGGGGTCCCCTCCACTTT.

This clonotype is judged medium-sized. The chain uses TRBV7-9 and TRBJ2-2; D is perhaps TRBD1 (6 bases). V lost 5 bases and J lost 2, with 15 bases in between. This CDR3 contains 16 residues. Germline V lookup: CDR1 SEHNR, CDR2 FQNEAQ (reference sequence). CDR3 bases: TGTGCCAGCAGCACCGGGCGGACAGCTAACACCGGGGAGCTGTTTTTT. Translated: CASSTGRTANTGELFF.

The CDR3 bases are TGTGCCACCAGTCCCGGACTAGCGGGAAGTAACACCGGGGAGCTGTTTTTT. This translates into CATSPGLAGSNTGELFF. V usage is TRBV24-1 and J usage is TRBJ2-2; 12 nucleotides match TRBD2. The V and J ends lost 6 bases and 2 bases, in that order; junction bases with no gene match: 6. The CDR3 runs 17 residues. Germline V gives CDR1 KGHDR, CDR2 SFDVKD.

This clonotype was seen a single time. The gene calls are TRBV2 and TRBJ1-4, with D unresolved. Trimming left V 5 bases short and J 4 bases short, with 17 bases between. This CDR3 is built from 16 residues. Germline V gene sequence: CDR1 SNHLY, CDR2 FYNNEI. Written as DNA, the CDR3 is TGTGCCAGCAGTTATAAAGGACCGAGAATTAATGAAAAACTGTTTTTT. This sequence encodes CASSYKGPRINEKLFF.

On this clonotype: This likely comes from a read error, as the CDR3 has no conserved phenylalanine or tryptophan at its end. The DNA is omitted, as the CDR3 cannot be located on it reliably, and the CDR3 follows TCRdb's listing. J is TRBJ2-1 and V is TRBV2; TRBD1 was called by the table and not checked on the DNA. Germline values: CDR1 SNHLY, CDR2 FYNNEI. The CDR3 totals 10 residues, both ends included. CDR3 amino acids: CASSERRGAS.

V is TRBV20-1 and J is TRBJ1-6; tentatively, D is TRBD1 (6 bases). V lost 3 bases, J lost 18 bases, and 27 bases lay in between. This CDR3 is 15 amino acids long. CDR1 is DFQATT, CDR2 SNEGSKA, per germline (reference sequence). CDR3 coding DNA: TGCAGTGCTAGGGGCCTGACAGGTGGAAAGAATCAGCCCCACTTT. This encodes CSARGLTGGKNQPHF.

Ten or more counts support this clonotype. The CDR3 sequence is CAMCPKSVNYGYTF. CDR3 coding DNA: TGTGCCATGTGTCCCAAATCGGTGAACTATGGCTACACCTTC. The V and J genes are TRBV3-1 and TRBJ1-2; D not certain. Deletions cut 10 bases from V and 2 bases from J, with 17 bases between. The CDR3 has 14 amino acids. From germline, CDR1 is LGHDT and CDR2 YNNKEL (reference sequence). Combining the CDR3 with reference TRBV3-1 and TRBJ1-2 gives the whole variable domain DTAVSQTPKYLVTQMGNDKSIKCEQNLGHDTMYWYKQDSKKFLKIMFSYNNKELIINETVPNRFSPKSPDKAHLNLHINSLELGDSAVYFCAMCPKSVNYGYTFGSGTRLTVV.

The rearrangement joins TRBV7-9 to TRBJ2-2, with 9 positions matching TRBD2. There are 15 residues in the CDR3. V gave up 5 bases and J gave up 6 bases; unmatched junction bases: 7. Germline-derived CDR1 and CDR2 are SEHNR and FQNEAQ (reference sequence). CDR3 sequence reads: CASSNGASGAGELFF. The DNA of the CDR3 is TGTGCCAGCAGCAATGGGGCTAGCGGGGCCGGGGAGCTGTTTTTT.

The chain couples TRBV7-9 to TRBJ2-3; D possibly corresponds to TRBD2 (5 bases). Germline V gene data show CDR1 as SEHNR and CDR2 as FQNEAQ (reference sequence). The CDR3 has 12 residues. V was clipped by 5 bases and J by 10 bases, with 13 bases between them. In nucleotides, the CDR3 is TGTGCCAGCAGCCAAGACTACGAACCGCAGTATTTT. The encoded protein is CASSQDYEPQYF.